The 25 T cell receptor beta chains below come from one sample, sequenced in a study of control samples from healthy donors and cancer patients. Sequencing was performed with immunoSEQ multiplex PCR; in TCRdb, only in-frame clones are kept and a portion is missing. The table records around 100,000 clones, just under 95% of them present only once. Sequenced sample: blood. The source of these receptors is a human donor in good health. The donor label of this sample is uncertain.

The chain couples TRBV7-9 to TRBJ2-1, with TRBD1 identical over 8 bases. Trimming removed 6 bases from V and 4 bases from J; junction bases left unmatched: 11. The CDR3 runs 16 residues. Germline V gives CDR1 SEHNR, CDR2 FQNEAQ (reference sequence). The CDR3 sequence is CASSLADRDLYNEQFF. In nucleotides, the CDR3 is TGTGCCAGCAGTCTTGCGGACAGGGACCTTTACAATGAGCAGTTCTTC.

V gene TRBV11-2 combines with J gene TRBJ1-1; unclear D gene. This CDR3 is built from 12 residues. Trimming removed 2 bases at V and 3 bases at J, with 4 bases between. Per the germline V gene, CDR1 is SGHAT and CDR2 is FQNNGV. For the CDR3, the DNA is TGTGCCAGCAGCTTACGTGACACTGAAGCTTTCTTT. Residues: CASSLRDTEAFF.

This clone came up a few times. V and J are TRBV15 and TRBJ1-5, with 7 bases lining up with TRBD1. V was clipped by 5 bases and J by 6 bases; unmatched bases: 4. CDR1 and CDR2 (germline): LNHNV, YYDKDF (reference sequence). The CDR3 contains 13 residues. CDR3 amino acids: CATSEQGSQPQHF. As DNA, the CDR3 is TGTGCCACCAGCGAACAGGGGTCTCAGCCCCAGCATTTT.

DNA for the CDR3: TGTGCCACCAGTGATTTCGGGGACAGGGGCACAGATACGCAGTATTTT. Translating gives CATSDFGDRGTDTQYF. The V call is TRBV24-1, the J call TRBJ2-3; 9 bases agree with TRBD1. Germline V gene data show CDR1 as KGHDR and CDR2 as SFDVKD. CDR3 length equals 16 residues. The ends lost 1 base at V and 1 base at J; junction bases unmatched: 2.

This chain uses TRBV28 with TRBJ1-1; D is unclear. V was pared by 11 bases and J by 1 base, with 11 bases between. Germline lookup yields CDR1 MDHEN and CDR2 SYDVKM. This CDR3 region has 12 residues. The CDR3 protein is CAAGRWNTEAFF. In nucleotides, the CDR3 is TGTGCCGCCGGCCGATGGAACACTGAAGCTTTCTTT.

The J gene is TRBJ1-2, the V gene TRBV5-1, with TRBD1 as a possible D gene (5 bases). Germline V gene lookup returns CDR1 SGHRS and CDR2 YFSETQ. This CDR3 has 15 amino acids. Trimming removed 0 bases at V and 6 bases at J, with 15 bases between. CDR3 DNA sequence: TGCGCCAGCAGCTTGGTGTCAGGGAACCGGGATGGCTACACCTTC. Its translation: CASSLVSGNRDGYTF.

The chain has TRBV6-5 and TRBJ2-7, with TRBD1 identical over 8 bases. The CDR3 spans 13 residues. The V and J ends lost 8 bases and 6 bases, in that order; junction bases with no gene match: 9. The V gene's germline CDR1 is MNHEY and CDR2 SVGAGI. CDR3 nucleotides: TGTGCCAGCCGCCAGACAGGGGCATCCGAGCAGTACGTC. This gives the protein CASRQTGASEQYV.

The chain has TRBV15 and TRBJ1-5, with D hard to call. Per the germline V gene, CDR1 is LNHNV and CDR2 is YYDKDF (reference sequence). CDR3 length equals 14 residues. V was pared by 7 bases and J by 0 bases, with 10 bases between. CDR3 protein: CATKKADSNQPQHF. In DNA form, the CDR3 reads TGTGCCACCAAGAAGGCCGATAGCAATCAGCCCCAGCATTTT.

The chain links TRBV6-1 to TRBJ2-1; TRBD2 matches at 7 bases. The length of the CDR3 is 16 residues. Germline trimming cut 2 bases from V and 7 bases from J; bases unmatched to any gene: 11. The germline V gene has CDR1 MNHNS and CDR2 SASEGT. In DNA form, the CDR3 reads TGTGCCAGCAGTGAATGGACTCAGACTAGCTTGAATGAGCAGTTCTTC. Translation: CASSEWTQTSLNEQFF.

The CDR3 is CAGGGPYGYTF. The DNA of the CDR3 is TGTGCCGGGGGAGGGCCCTATGGCTACACCTTC. The gene calls are TRBV19 and TRBJ1-2, with a weak D call TRBD1 (5 bases). V shed 11 bases and J shed 4 bases, with 11 bases lying between them. The CDR3 spans 11 residues. Germline assignment: CDR1 LNHDA and CDR2 SQIVND (reference sequence).

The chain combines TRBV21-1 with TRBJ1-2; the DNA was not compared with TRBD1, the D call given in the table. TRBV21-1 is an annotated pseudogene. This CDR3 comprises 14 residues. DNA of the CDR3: TGTGCCAGCAGCAAACAGAAGTCTAACTATGGCTACACCTTC. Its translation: CASSKQKSNYGYTF.

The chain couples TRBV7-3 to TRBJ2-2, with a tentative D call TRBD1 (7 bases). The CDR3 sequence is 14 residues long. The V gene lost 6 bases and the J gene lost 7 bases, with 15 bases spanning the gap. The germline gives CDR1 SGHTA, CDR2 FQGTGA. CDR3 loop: CASSRTGAGGELFF. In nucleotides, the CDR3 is TGTGCCAGCAGTCGGACAGGAGCGGGCGGGGAGCTGTTTTTT.

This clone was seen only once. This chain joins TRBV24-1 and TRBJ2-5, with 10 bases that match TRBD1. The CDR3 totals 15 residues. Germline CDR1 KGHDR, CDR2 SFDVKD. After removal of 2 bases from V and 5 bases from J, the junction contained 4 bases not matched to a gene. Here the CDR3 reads CATSDWTGGGETQYF. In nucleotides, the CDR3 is TGTGCCACCAGTGATTGGACAGGGGGAGGTGAGACCCAGTACTTC.

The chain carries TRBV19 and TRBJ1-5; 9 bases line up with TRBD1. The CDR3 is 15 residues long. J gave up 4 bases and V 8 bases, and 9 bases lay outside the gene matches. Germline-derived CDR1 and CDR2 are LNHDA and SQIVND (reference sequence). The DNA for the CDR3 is TGTGCCAGTCGGGCGGCCGGGACAGGGAATCAGCCCCAGCATTTT. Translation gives CASRAAGTGNQPQHF.

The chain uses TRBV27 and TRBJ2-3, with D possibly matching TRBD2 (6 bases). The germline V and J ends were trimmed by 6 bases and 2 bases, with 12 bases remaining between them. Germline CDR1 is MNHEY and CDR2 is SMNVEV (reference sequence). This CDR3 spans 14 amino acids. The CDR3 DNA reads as TGTGCCAGCAGGCCGGGGGTCACCACAGATACGCAGTATTTT. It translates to CASRPGVTTDTQYF.

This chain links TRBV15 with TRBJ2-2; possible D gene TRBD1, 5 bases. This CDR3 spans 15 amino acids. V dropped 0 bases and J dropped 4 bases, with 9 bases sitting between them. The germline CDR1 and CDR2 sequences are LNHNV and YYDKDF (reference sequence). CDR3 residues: CATSRERTSTGELFF. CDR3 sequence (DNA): TGTGCCACCAGCAGAGAGAGGACATCCACCGGGGAGCTGTTTTTT.

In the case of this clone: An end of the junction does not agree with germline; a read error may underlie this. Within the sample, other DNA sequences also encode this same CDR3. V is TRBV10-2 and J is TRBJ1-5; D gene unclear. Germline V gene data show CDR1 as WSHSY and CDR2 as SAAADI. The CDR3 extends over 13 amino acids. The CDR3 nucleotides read TGCGCCAGCAGTGATACCTCAAATCAGCCTCAGCATTTT. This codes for CASSDTSNQPQHF.

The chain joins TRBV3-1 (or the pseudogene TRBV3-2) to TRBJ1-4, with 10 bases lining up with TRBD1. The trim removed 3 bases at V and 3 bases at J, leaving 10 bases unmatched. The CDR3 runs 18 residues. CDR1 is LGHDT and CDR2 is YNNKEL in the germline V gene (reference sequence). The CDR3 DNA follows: TGTGCCAGCAGCCAGCCGGGACAGGGGATTTTCGCTAATGAAAAACTGTTTTTT. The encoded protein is CASSQPGQGIFANEKLFF.

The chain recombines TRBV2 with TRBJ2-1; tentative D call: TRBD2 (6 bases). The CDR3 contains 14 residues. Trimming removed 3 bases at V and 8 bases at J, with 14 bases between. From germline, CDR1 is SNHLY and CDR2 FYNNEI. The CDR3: CASSDWGREDEQFF. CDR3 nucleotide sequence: TGTGCCAGCAGTGACTGGGGCAGGGAGGATGAGCAGTTCTTC.

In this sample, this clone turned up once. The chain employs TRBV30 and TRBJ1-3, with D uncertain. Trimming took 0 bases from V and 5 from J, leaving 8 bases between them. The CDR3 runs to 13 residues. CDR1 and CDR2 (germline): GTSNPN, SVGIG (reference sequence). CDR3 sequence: CAWSVAARNTIYF. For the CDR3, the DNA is TGTGCCTGGAGTGTGGCAGCTCGAAACACCATATATTTT.

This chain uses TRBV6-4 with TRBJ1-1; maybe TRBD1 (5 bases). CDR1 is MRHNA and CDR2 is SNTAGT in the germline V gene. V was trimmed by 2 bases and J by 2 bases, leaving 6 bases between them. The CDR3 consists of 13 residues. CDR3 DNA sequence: TGTGCCAGCAGTGACCGGGACAACACTGAAGCTTTCTTT. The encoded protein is CASSDRDNTEAFF.

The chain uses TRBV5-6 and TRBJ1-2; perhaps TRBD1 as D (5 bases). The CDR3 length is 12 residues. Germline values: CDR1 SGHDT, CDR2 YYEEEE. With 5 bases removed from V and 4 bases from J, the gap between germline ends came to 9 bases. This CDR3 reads CASRGDSYGYTF. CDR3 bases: TGTGCCAGCAGAGGGGATTCCTATGGCTACACCTTC.

CDR3 region: CASSATGQHGYTF. In DNA, the CDR3 is TGTGCCAGCAGCGCGACAGGGCAGCATGGCTACACCTTC. The rearrangement joins TRBV3-1 (or the pseudogene TRBV3-2) to TRBJ1-2, with 7 bases identical to TRBD1. J was trimmed by 6 bases and V by 5 bases; bases with no gene match: 6. Germline V lookup: CDR1 LGHDT, CDR2 YNNKEL (reference sequence). The CDR3 covers 13 residues.

The chain's CDR3 is CASSLTGAGSNQPQHF. The CDR3 nucleotides read TGTGCCAGCAGTCTTACAGGGGCTGGGAGCAATCAGCCCCAGCATTTT. This chain connects TRBV2 to TRBJ1-5, with 7 bases aligning to TRBD1. V lost 5 bases, J lost 1 base, and 8 bases stayed unmatched. The CDR3 covers 16 residues. Germline CDR1 reads SNHLY; CDR2 reads FYNNEI.

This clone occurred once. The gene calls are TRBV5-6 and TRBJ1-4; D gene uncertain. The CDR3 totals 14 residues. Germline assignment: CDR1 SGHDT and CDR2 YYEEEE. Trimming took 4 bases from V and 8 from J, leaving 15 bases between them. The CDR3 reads CASSTRSLPEKLFF. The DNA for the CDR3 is TGTGCCAGCAGCACTAGGTCGTTGCCCGAAAAACTGTTTTTT.